This T cell receptor beta chain was profiled in a study of identical twins (dated by TCRdb to the mid-2010s). Regarding the research as a whole: To test whether fetal clonotypes persist, this study deep-sequenced TCR alpha and beta repertoires from monozygotic twins, from unrelated adults of various ages, and from cord blood. To rule out contamination, replicate twin experiments were performed at different times with different library preparation protocols.

With regard to this clonotype: Its binding antigen is unknown. The sample holds no much larger clone one base away, and base qualities are not on file.

The protocol used for the library was 5' RACE. Reads for this sample came from an Illumina HiSeq 2000. Template switching added a universal primer binding site, and the final cDNA carried a unique molecular identifier that allowed TCR cDNA molecules to be counted accurately. Specific primers in the conserved constant-segment region were used to synthesize first-strand cDNA for TCR alpha and beta chains. Each cDNA library was double barcoded, with a SMART-Mk sample barcode plus Illumina barcodes, to control for contamination. Two successive PCR steps introduced TruSeq adapter sequences along with Illumina sample barcodes. The TCR alpha and beta cDNA libraries were sequenced on the Illumina HiSeq platform using custom primers. The published analysis was carried out like this. MiGEC was used to process raw reads and extract unique molecular identifiers, and MiXCR was used to find CDR3 positions. For each individual, recombination models were inferred using an EM algorithm with the repgenHMM and IGoR tools. Shared clonotypes were analyzed with the tcR package in R, and sharing was normalized by the product of cloneset sizes. Out-of-frame nonproductive sequences were analyzed to study raw recombination free of thymic and clonal selection effects. The raw public data were reprocessed by TCRdb itself: fastp quality trimming at Q25, MiXCR clonotype calling, in-frame beta chains only. Identical CDR3 protein sequences are pooled into one entry, listed with their most common genes and DNA. Clone size and V and J calls follow TCRdb, not the original study. Across this sample there are 1.5 million or so distinct CDR3 sequences, with 32% seen only once. The ten largest clones capture about 0.27% of the sample.

CDR3 length: 15 amino acids, cysteine to phenylalanine. The DNA shown is the 45-base CDR3, in frame from base 1. Clipping removes 0 bases from V and 3 bases from J, with 2 as the unmatched junction base count. Study-wide conclusions, independent of this receptor: Invariant T cells such as MAIT and iNKT could partly confound zero-insertion analyses, although diverse VJ usage argued against such confounding for most clonotypes. Compared with coincidental sharing between unrelated individuals, out-of-frame TCR alpha sequences shared between twins had an excess of sequences with low generation probability. Because the same donors could not be followed over many years, the conclusions relied on cross-sectional statistical analysis. In monozygotic twins, out-of-frame TCR alpha sharing was systematically underestimated by recombination models, although the models agreed with sharing between unrelated individuals. Fewer insertions were carried by abundant cord blood beta clonotypes, a similar but weaker trend appeared in young adult naive repertoires, and no such trend appeared in memory repertoires. A weaker excess of twin sharing was found in beta out-of-frame sequences because the signal-to-noise ratio was lowered by fewer shared sequences.

Every donor in the study was a healthy Caucasian. This clonotype was sampled from a newborn girl in good health. The material sequenced was cord blood. The receptor chain draws on TRBV12-3 or TRBV12-4 and TRBJ1-5; the central 7 bases match TRBD1. The CDR3 has the sequence CASSLAGQPNQPQHF. The sequence in DNA is TGTGCCAGCAGTTTAGCGGGACAGCCCAATCAGCCCCAGCATTTT.